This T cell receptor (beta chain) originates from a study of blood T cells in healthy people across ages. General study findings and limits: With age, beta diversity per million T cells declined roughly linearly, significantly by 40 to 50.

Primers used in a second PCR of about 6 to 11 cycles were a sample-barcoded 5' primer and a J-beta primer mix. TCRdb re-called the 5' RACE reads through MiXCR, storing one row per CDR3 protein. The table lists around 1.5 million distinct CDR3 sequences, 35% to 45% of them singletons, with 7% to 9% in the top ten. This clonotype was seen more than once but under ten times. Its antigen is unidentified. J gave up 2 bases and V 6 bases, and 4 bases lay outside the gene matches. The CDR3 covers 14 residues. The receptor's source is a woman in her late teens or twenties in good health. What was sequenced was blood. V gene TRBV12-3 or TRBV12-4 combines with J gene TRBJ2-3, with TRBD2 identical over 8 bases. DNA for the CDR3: TGTGCCAGCAGGGTTAGCGGGGCCACAGATACGCAGTATTTT. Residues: CASRVSGATDTQYF.